This TCR beta chain was identified during a study of T-cell reconstitution after alpha-beta-depleted transplantation in children. CDR1 is LGHNA, CDR2 YSLEER, per germline. V was clipped by 0 bases and J by 5 bases; unmatched bases: 7. This CDR3 has 16 amino acids. Only one count was recorded for this clonotype. Library preparation (for TCRbeta) was performed with unique molecular identifiers. TCRdb called the PCR reads again in MiXCR, with one record for every CDR3 protein. Of some 590,000 distinct CDR3 sequences listed, 10% were seen once; the top ten hold approximately 4.1%. The chain employs TRBV4-3 and TRBJ2-7, with TRBD1 matching over 10 bases. The origin of this receptor is a human donor who donated a stem cell graft to a child with acute myeloid leukemia. The specimen comprised PBMCs from the stem cell graft donor, sampled from the stem cell graft. CDR3 DNA: TGCGCCAGCAGCCAAGATATAGGACAGGGGGGCCACGAGCAGTACTTC. Translated, it gives CASSQDIGQGGHEQYF.